The T cell receptor (beta chain) described here comes from a study of T cell repertoires in cytomegalovirus infection (dated by TCRdb to the late 2010s). A note on the overall study: The HLA type of each donor mattered for the analysis, because public TCR beta signatures pointed to carriage of CMV infection along with the matching HLA type.

This clonotype is described as medium-sized (0.01 to 0.1%). It has no known antigen specificity. One base away there is no much larger clone; base qualities are not given. The study at large found these results: Carriers of CMV infection plus the relevant HLA type were discriminated by the cumulative frequency of public TCR beta family members in the study cohort and in an independent approximately 360-donor cohort. The ex vivo response was dominated by HLA-C-restricted CMV-specific TCR beta clonotypes, and the single most frequent clonotype in two of eight donors was supplied by these HLA-C-restricted clonotypes.

V is reduced by 5 bases and J by 3 bases, leaving a spacing of 14 bases between them. Its CDR3 holds 14 amino acids, cysteine through phenylalanine. Of all the DNA, just the CDR3 is kept, 42 bases in frame from base 1. Looking up the germline V gene yields CDR1 SGHAT and CDR2 FQNNGV. The data were produced on an Illumina HiSeq 1500. TCRdb reprocessed the public reads (quality trimming at Q25 with fastp, clone calling with MiXCR) and kept in-frame beta chains. Rows merge per CDR3 protein into single entries with the most common DNA and genes. The sample profile shows about 160,000 distinct CDR3 sequences; approximately 17% of them were found once. Under 20% of the sample belongs to the ten largest clones.

This clonotype was obtained from a human donor in good health (CMV status not recorded). Some clones in this sample may be carry-over from other donors' samples. Sequencing input: CD8+ T cells from PBMCs. This sequence uses TRBV11-2 and TRBJ2-7, with a weak D call of TRBD1 (5 bases match). The CDR3 in this case is CASSMRWGDYEQYF. The DNA is as follows: TGTGCCAGCAGCATGCGGTGGGGCGACTACGAGCAGTACTTC.